This T cell receptor (beta chain) was identified in a study of radiation and T cells in renal cell carcinoma. Study-wide background: Nephrectomy followed 15 Gy stereotactic body radiation by 4 weeks.

A note on this clone: The antigen remains undetermined.

CDR1 is SQVTM, CDR2 ANQGSEA, per germline. This CDR3 spans 10 amino acids. V shed 5 bases and J shed 4 bases, with 4 bases lying between them. Regarding time point: baseline pretreatment blood. The treatment: 15 Gy SBRT to primary tumor, nephrectomy 4 weeks later. Serial blood draws occurred at baseline and 2 and 4 weeks post-SBRT. Clones were read by immunoSEQ multiplex PCR, and TCRdb kept only the in-frame ones, dropping some. The repertoire holds 130,000 to 150,000 clones, 70% to 90% seen once, with approximately 12% in the top ten. Overall study findings and caveats: Without pretreatment biopsies, baseline tumor clonotype presence was undetermined. In blood, top tumor clones expanded by 2 weeks, shrinking by 4.

The chain joins TRBV29-1 to TRBJ2-3; D unresolved. Sequencing was performed on blood, taken from a patient whose treatment included radiotherapy and nephrectomy. The sequence came from a woman between 45 and 60 years old with renal cell carcinoma. The CDR3 DNA is TGCAGCGTTAAGTCAGATACGCAGTATTTT. This encodes CSVKSDTQYF.